These T cell receptor beta chains were read from a single sample in a study of read filtering for tumor transcriptome and immune sequencing. In TCRdb, the reads were re-called with MiXCR into one record per CDR3 protein. The sample comprises about 37,000 distinct CDR3 sequences, 10% to 15% of which are singletons, and about 30% rests with the top ten. Sequencing used a population of CD138-negative cells sorted from bone marrow. Receptor source: a donor aged 40 or over with multiple myeloma. CDR3s include the opening cysteine and the closing phenylalanine or tryptophan. Fields, in order: clone size, V gene, J gene, D gene, CDR3 protein, CDR3 DNA. D genes are given only for firm matches. Clone sizes are shown as how often the clone was seen (once, few, many) or a class if it is expanded.

many	TRBV29-1	TRBJ1-2	TRBD1	CSVEPDRGRSYTF	TGCAGCGTTGAGCCAGACAGGGGCCGAAGCTACACCTTC
many	TRBV19	TRBJ2-5	TRBD1	CASSTGFETQYF	TGTGCCAGTTCGACAGGGTTTGAGACCCAGTACTTC
many	TRBV11-3	TRBJ2-7	.	CASSRRTASLPYEQYF	TGTGCCAGCAGTCGGCGGACGGCCTCCTTACCTTACGAGCAGTACTTC
many	TRBV7-9	TRBJ1-2	.	CASSLTFYGYTF	TGTGCCAGCAGCCTGACATTCTATGGCTACACCTTC
many	TRBV10-3	TRBJ2-1	TRBD2	CAISESSLAGTSDEQFF	TGTGCCATCAGTGAGTCGAGCCTAGCGGGGACTTCGGATGAGCAGTTCTTC
many	TRBV15	TRBJ1-2	.	CATSRAQGGYTF	TGTGCCACCAGCAGAGCACAAGGGGGCTACACCTTC
few	TRBV5-1	TRBJ1-6	TRBD1	CASSLDRWGSPLHF	TGCGCCAGCAGCCTGGACAGGTGGGGTTCACCCCTCCACTTT
many	TRBV10-1	TRBJ2-2	.	CASRPGGSGELFF	TGCGCCAGCAGGCCCGGGGGTTCCGGGGAGCTGTTTTTT
many	TRBV20-1	TRBJ2-3	.	CSAEDREGADTQYF	TGCAGTGCAGAGGACAGGGAGGGCGCAGATACGCAGTATTTT
few	TRBV6-6	TRBJ1-5	.	CASSYSVAGANQPQHF	TGTGCCAGCAGTTACTCTGTTGCCGGGGCCAATCAGCCCCAGCATTTT
many	TRBV29-1	TRBJ2-5	TRBD2	CSVGEGGETQYF	TGCAGCGTTGGGGAGGGCGGGGAGACCCAGTACTTC
many	TRBV7-9	TRBJ2-6	.	CASSLEASGANVLTF	TGTGCCAGCAGCTTAGAGGCCTCTGGGGCCAACGTCCTGACTTTC
many	TRBV5-5	TRBJ2-1	.	CASTLIPSYNEQFF	TGTGCCAGCACCCTTATCCCATCCTACAATGAGCAGTTCTTC
few	TRBV7-3	TRBJ2-7	TRBD1	CASSLTPTDRAGEQYF	TGTGCCAGCAGCTTAACGCCCACCGACAGGGCGGGCGAGCAGTACTTC
many	TRBV5-5	TRBJ2-1	TRBD1	CASSTYGDRYNEQFF	TGTGCCAGCAGCACTTACGGGGACAGGTACAATGAGCAGTTCTTC
many	TRBV5-1	TRBJ2-7	.	CASSTGTDPYEQYF	TGCGCCAGCAGCACCGGGACGGACCCCTACGAGCAGTACTTC
many	TRBV24-1	TRBJ1-5	.	CATSALDQPQHF	TGTGCCACCAGCGCTCTTGATCAGCCCCAGCATTTT
many	TRBV19	TRBJ2-5	TRBD2	CASSPQGTSGGRVQETQYF	TGTGCCAGTAGTCCACAGGGGACTAGCGGGGGCCGGGTACAAGAGACCCAGTACTTC
many	TRBV28	TRBJ2-6	TRBD1	CASGSRGRGANVLTF	TGTGCCAGCGGAAGCAGGGGGCGTGGGGCCAACGTCCTGACTTTC
many	TRBV4-2	TRBJ2-7	.	CASSQGEIDDEQYF	TGTGCCAGCAGCCAAGGGGAAATTGACGACGAGCAGTACTTC
many	TRBV20-1	TRBJ2-1	.	CSASGGGASYNEQFF	TGCAGTGCTTCGGGAGGGGGCGCCTCCTACAATGAGCAGTTCTTC
many	TRBV7-9	TRBJ2-1	TRBD1	CASIRGQGANEQFF	TGTGCCAGCATCCGGGGGCAGGGGGCCAATGAGCAGTTCTTC
many	TRBV20-1	TRBJ2-1	.	CSANIQRRDEQFF	TGCAGTGCTAATATACAAAGACGGGACGAGCAGTTCTTC